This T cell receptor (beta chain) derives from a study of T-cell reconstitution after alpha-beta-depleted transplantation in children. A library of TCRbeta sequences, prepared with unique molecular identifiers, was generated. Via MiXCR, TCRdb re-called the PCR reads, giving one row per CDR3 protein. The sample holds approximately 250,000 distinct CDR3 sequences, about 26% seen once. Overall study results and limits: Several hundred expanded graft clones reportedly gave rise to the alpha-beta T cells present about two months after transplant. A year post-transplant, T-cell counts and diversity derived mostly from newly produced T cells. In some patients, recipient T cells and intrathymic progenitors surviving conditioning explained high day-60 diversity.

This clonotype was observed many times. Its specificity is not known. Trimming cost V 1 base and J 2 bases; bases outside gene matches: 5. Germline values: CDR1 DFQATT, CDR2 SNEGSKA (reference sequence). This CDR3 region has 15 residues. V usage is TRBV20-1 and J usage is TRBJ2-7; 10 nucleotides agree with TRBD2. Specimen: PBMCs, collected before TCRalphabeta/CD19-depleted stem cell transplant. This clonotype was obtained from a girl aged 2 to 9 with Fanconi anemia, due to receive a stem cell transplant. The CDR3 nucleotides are TGCAGTGCTAGAGTAAGTCTAGCGGGAGCCTACGAGCAGTACTTC. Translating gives CSARVSLAGAYEQYF.